One and the same sample provided the 19 T cell receptor beta chains below, sequenced in a study of T-cell memory formation after mild COVID-19. MiXCR, applied by TCRdb to the 5' RACE reads, yields one record per CDR3 protein. The table lists more than 150,000 distinct CDR3 sequences, less than 20% of them singletons. Sequencing input: PBMCs or a T cell subset sorted from them (not recorded which). These receptors came from a man aged 18 to 29 who had mild COVID-19 (a few samples of this study predate the infection). Cell type and time point are not known.

J is TRBJ2-5 and V is TRBV20-1, with 8 bases that match TRBD2. Germline CDR1 and CDR2: DFQATT and SNEGSKA (reference sequence). The CDR3 is 15 residues long. Trimming at V came to 6 bases and at J to 3 bases, leaving 12 bases not matched to a gene. The CDR3 protein is CSATPWRGVEETQYF. DNA of the CDR3: TGCAGTGCCACCCCCTGGCGGGGGGTAGAAGAGACCCAGTACTTC.

This clonotype has only a few counts. V usage is TRBV19 and J usage is TRBJ2-2; 8 bases align to TRBD2. The CDR3 runs 14 residues. Trimming removed 3 bases from V and 6 bases from J; junction bases left unmatched: 3. Per germline, CDR1 LNHDA and CDR2 SQIVND (reference sequence). CDR3 region: CASSIGRAAGELFF. The CDR3 nucleotides read TGTGCCAGTAGTATCGGGAGGGCGGCCGGGGAGCTGTTTTTT.

The chain carries TRBV4-3 and TRBJ1-5, with D perhaps matching TRBD1 (5 bases). Trimming removed 1 base at V and 7 bases at J, with 17 bases between. This CDR3 comprises 16 residues. Germline CDR1 and CDR2: LGHNA and YSLEER. CDR3 DNA sequence: TGCGCCAGCAGCCAAGGGGTCTGGGGGGTAGGGCAGCCCCAGCATTTT. Its translation: CASSQGVWGVGQPQHF.

Written as DNA, the CDR3 is TGCAGTGCTAGTGGGACTTCGGGCGGCTACACCTTC. Its protein product is CSASGTSGGYTF. The chain combines TRBV20-1 with TRBJ1-2; TRBD1 might be the D (5 bases). The CDR3 loop spans 12 amino acids. The V and J ends lost 3 bases and 8 bases respectively, with 13 bases between them. Germline CDR1 reads DFQATT; CDR2 reads SNEGSKA (reference sequence).

V gene TRBV15 combines with J gene TRBJ2-7; D ambiguous. The germline CDR1 and CDR2 sequences are LNHNV and YYDKDF (reference sequence). The CDR3 runs 15 residues. V lost 0 bases and J 3 bases, leaving 12 bases between the germline ends. CDR3 DNA: TGTGCCACCAGCAGAGATCGTCTACAGATCTACGAGCAGTACTTC. It yields the protein CATSRDRLQIYEQYF. The full variable domain, completed using reference TRBV15 and TRBJ2-7, is DAMVIQNPRYQVTQFGKPVTLSCSQTLNHNVMYWYQQKSSQAPKLLFHYYDKDFNNEADTPDNFQSRRPNTSFCFLDIRSPGLGDTAMYLCATSRDRLQIYEQYFGPGTRLTVT.

This clonotype was seen a handful of times. V and J are TRBV12-3 or TRBV12-4 and TRBJ1-3; TRBD1 agrees at 8 bases. V lost 6 bases to trimming and J lost 0 bases; unmatched junction nucleotides: 7. The CDR3 is 16 amino acids. The CDR3 region has the DNA TGTGCCAGCAGACAGACAGGGGCGAGCTCTGGAAACACCATATATTTT. Translated, it gives CASRQTGASSGNTIYF.

This clonotype was seen many times. V usage is TRBV12-3 or TRBV12-4 and J usage is TRBJ2-7, with D hard to call. V was cut by 1 base and J by 6 bases, with 7 bases left in between. The CDR3 covers 12 residues. CDR3 amino acids: CASSLGLGEQYF. The CDR3 DNA reads TGTGCCAGCAGTTTAGGCCTAGGCGAGCAGTACTTC.

This clonotype was seen more than once but under ten times. V usage is TRBV10-3 and J usage is TRBJ2-2, with TRBD2 matching over 7 bases. V shed 6 bases, J shed 2 bases, and the junction held 12 bases outside the gene matches. The length of the CDR3 is 17 residues. CDR1 and CDR2 from the germline V gene are ENHRY and SYGVKD. The CDR3 is CAISFQPLAANTGELFF. CDR3 coding DNA: TGTGCCATCAGCTTCCAACCTCTAGCGGCAAACACCGGGGAGCTGTTTTTT.

The table lists this clonotype with a count of one. CDR3 DNA sequence: TGCGCCAGCAGCCAAGACTATGATAACACCGGGGAGCTGTTTTTT. As protein: CASSQDYDNTGELFF. The chain employs TRBV4-3 and TRBJ2-2; no firm D call. V dropped 0 bases and J dropped 2 bases, with 7 bases sitting between them. CDR3 length equals 15 residues. Germline lookup yields CDR1 LGHNA and CDR2 YSLEER.

This clonotype was counted only a few times. The rearrangement uses TRBV20-1 and TRBJ1-1, with D possibly TRBD1 on 6 matching bases. This CDR3 region has 14 residues. From germline, CDR1 is DFQATT and CDR2 SNEGSKA (reference sequence). Trimming cost V 1 base and J 5 bases, with 14 bases left between them. The CDR3 DNA reads as TGCAGTGCTAGAGTTGGGGGGCTGCGTACTGAAGCTTTCTTT. Translated: CSARVGGLRTEAFF.

The rearrangement uses TRBV21-1 and TRBJ1-2; TRBD1, the table's D call, was not compared with the DNA. TRBV21-1 is a recognized pseudogene. This CDR3 region has 10 residues. The CDR3 sequence: CASSKRTDHF. The CDR3 coding sequence is TGTGCCAGCAGCAAAAGGACAGACCACTTC.

CDR3 in amino acids: CASSAIIEGRSYGYTF. CDR3 sequence (DNA): TGTGCCAGCAGCGCCATCATCGAGGGGAGAAGCTATGGCTACACCTTC. This chain joins TRBV21-1 and TRBJ1-2; the table's D call, TRBD1, has no DNA check behind it. TRBV21-1 is a pseudogene. The CDR3 covers 16 residues.

The chain couples TRBV29-1 to TRBJ2-7, with D perhaps matching TRBD1 or TRBD2 (5 bases each). Germline V CDR1 and CDR2: SQVTM, ANQGSEA. The CDR3 contains 12 residues. Trimming pared 7 bases from V and 7 bases from J, leaving 17 bases between. In nucleotides, the CDR3 is TGCAGCGCGGGACCAGACGACGGTGAGCAGTACTTC. Translation gives CSAGPDDGEQYF.

The V call is TRBV12-3 or TRBV12-4, the J call TRBJ1-4; D not certain. The CDR3 runs to 13 residues. V dropped 3 bases and J dropped 8 bases, with 10 bases sitting between them. This CDR3 is CASSFSGSEKLFF. The CDR3 nucleotides are TGTGCCAGCAGTTTTTCTGGGTCCGAAAAACTGTTTTTT.

The chain couples TRBV18 to TRBJ2-7, with D possibly matching TRBD2 (6 bases). Germline V gene data show CDR1 as KGHSH and CDR2 as LQKENI. The V end was cut by 2 bases, the J end by 3 bases, with 17 bases between. The CDR3 is 16 residues long. The CDR3 DNA reads as TGTGCCAGCTCACCATCGCTAGGGCAGGGAGGCTACGAGCAGTACTTC. It yields the protein CASSPSLGQGGYEQYF.

This chain connects TRBV20-1 to TRBJ2-5; maybe TRBD2 (5 bases). Trimming pared 6 bases from V and 4 bases from J, leaving 21 bases between. Germline values: CDR1 DFQATT, CDR2 SNEGSKA (reference sequence). The CDR3 is made up of 15 amino acids. This CDR3 is CSAGEGSALGETQYF. DNA of the CDR3: TGCAGTGCCGGAGAGGGATCCGCGCTGGGAGAGACCCAGTACTTC.

The chain carries TRBV10-3 and TRBJ2-6, with D possibly matching TRBD2 (5 bases). Germline V gene sequence: CDR1 ENHRY, CDR2 SYGVKD. Trimming shortened V by 4 bases and J by 0 bases, and 10 bases separated the two germline ends. The CDR3 extends over 16 amino acids. CDR3 nucleotide sequence: TGTGCCATCAGTGGGACTCTTAGCTCTGGGGCCAACGTCCTGACTTTC. This encodes CAISGTLSSGANVLTF.

The rearrangement uses TRBV3-1 and TRBJ1-2, with unresolved D. This CDR3 spans 12 amino acids. Trimming pared 1 base from V and 4 bases from J, leaving 4 bases between. The V gene's germline CDR1 is LGHDT and CDR2 YNNKEL (reference sequence). Here the CDR3 DNA reads TGTGCCAGCAGCCAAGCCACCTATGGCTACACCTTC. Its translation: CASSQATYGYTF.

V usage is TRBV6-5 and J usage is TRBJ2-7, with 7 nucleotides matching TRBD2. CDR1 and CDR2 from the germline V gene are MNHEY and SVGAGI. Germline trimming cut 6 bases from V and 4 bases from J; bases unmatched to any gene: 12. The CDR3 extends over 15 amino acids. The CDR3 sequence is CASSRGLVSQYEQYF. CDR3 nucleotides: TGTGCCAGCAGCCGCGGACTAGTGAGTCAATACGAGCAGTACTTC.